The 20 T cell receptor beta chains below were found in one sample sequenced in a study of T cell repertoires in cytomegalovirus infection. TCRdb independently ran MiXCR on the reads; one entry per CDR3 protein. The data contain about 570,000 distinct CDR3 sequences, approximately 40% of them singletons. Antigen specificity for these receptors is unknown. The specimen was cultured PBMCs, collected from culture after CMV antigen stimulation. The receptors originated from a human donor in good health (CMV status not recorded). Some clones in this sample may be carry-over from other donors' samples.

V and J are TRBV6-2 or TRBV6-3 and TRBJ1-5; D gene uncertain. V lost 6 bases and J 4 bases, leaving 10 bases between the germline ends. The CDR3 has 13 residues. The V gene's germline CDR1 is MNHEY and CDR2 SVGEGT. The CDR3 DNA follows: TGTGCCAGCAGGGCTAGAGGGAATCAGCCCCAGCATTTT. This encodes CASRARGNQPQHF.

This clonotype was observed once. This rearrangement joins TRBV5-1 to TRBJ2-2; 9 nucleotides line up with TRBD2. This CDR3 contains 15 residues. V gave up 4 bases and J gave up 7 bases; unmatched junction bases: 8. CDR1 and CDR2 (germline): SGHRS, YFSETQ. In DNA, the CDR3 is TGCGCCAGCAGCAGCGCGGGGGGGCCGCGCGGGGAGCTGTTTTTT. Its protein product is CASSSAGGPRGELFF.

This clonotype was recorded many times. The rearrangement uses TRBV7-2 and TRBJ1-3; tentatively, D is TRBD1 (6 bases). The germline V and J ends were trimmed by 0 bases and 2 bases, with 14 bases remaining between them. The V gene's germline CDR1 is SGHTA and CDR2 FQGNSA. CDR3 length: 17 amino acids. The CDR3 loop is CASSLATPHRAGNTIYF. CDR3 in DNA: TGTGCCAGCAGCTTAGCGACCCCCCACAGGGCTGGAAACACCATATATTTT.

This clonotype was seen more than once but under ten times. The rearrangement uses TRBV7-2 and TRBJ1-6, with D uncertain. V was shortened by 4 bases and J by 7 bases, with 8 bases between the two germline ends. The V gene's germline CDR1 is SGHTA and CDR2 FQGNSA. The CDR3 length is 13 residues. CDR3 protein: CASSSDGNSPLHF. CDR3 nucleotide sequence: TGTGCCAGCAGCTCGGACGGGAATTCACCCCTCCACTTT.

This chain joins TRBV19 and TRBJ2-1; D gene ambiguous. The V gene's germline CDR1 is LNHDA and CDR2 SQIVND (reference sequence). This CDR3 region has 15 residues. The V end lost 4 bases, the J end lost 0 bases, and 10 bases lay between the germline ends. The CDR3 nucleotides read TGTGCCAGTAGTAAGGGCAGGAGCTCCTACAATGAGCAGTTCTTC. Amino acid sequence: CASSKGRSSYNEQFF. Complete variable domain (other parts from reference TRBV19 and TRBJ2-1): DGGITQSPKYLFRKEGQNVTLSCEQNLNHDAMYWYRQDPGQGLRLIYYSQIVNDFQKGDIAEGYSVSREKKESFPLTVTSAQKNPTAFYLCASSKGRSSYNEQFFGPGTRLTVL.

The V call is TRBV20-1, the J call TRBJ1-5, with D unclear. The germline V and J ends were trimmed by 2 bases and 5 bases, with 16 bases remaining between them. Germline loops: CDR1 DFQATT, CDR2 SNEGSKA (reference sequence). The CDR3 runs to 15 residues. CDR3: CSARPDTSSDQPQHF. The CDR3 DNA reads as TGCAGTGCTAGACCCGATACTAGCTCCGATCAGCCCCAGCATTTT.

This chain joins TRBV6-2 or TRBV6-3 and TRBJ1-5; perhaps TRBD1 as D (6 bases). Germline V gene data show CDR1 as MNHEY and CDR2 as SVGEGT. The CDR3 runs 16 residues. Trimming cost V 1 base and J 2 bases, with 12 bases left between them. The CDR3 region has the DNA TGTGCCAGCAGTTACTGGGGGGGCGCCGGCAATCAGCCCCAGCATTTT. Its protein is CASSYWGGAGNQPQHF.

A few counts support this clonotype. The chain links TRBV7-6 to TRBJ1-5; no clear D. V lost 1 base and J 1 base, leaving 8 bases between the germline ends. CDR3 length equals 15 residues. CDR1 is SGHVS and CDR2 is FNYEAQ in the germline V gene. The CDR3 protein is CASSLVPGSNQPQHF. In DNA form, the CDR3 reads TGTGCCAGCAGCTTAGTCCCGGGAAGCAATCAGCCCCAGCATTTT.

The CDR3 spells CASSLTRATDTQYF. The CDR3 bases are TGCGCCAGCAGCTTGACTCGAGCCACAGATACGCAGTATTTT. The J gene is TRBJ2-3, the V gene TRBV5-1; D uncertain. CDR1 and CDR2 (germline): SGHRS, YFSETQ. There are 14 residues in the CDR3. V was pared by 1 base and J by 2 bases, with 8 bases between.

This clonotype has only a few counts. CDR3 sequence (DNA): TGTGCCAGCAGCTTAGCCCCGAGGGGGGCTTTCTTT. Translation gives CASSLAPRGAFF. The chain has TRBV11-1 and TRBJ1-1; tentatively, D is TRBD1 (6 bases). From germline, CDR1 is SGHAT and CDR2 FQDESV (reference sequence). The V gene lost 0 bases and the J gene lost 11 bases, with 10 bases spanning the gap. The CDR3 contains 12 residues.

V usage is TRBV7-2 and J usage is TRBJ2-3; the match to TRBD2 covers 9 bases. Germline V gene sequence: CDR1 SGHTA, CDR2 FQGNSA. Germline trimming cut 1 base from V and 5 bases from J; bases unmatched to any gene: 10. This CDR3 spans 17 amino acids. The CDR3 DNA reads TGTGCCAGCAGCTTAGAGGGGCGGGGGGGCGTTGGAGATACGCAGTATTTT. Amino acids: CASSLEGRGGVGDTQYF.

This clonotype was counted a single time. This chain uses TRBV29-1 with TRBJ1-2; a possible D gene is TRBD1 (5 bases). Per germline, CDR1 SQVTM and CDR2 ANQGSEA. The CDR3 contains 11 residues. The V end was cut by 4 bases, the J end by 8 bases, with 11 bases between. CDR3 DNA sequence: TGCAGCGTTGTAACGGCAGGGGGCTACACCTTC. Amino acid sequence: CSVVTAGGYTF.

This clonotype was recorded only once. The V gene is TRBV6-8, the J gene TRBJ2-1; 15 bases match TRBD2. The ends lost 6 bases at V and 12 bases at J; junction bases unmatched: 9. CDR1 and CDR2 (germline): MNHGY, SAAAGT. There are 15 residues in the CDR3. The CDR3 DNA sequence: TGTGCCAGCAGCCAAAGTGGACTAGCGGGGGGGGGGCAGTTCTTC. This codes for CASSQSGLAGGGQFF.

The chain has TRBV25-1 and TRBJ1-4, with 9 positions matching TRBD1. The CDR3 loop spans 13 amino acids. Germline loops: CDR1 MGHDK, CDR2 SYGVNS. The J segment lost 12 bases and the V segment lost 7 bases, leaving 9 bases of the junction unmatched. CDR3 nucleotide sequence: TGTGCCAGCAAAAAACAGGGGGCACAGGAACTGTTTTTT. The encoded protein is CASKKQGAQELFF.

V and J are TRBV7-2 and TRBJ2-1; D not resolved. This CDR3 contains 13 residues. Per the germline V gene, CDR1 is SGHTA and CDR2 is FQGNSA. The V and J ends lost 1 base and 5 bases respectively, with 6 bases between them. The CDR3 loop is CASSLESNNEQFF. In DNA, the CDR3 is TGTGCCAGCAGCTTAGAGAGCAACAATGAGCAGTTCTTC.

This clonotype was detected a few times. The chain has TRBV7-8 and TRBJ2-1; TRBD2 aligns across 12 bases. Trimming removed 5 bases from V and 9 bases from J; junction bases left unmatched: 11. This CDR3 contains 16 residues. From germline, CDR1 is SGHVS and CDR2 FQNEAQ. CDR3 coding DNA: TGTGCCAGCAGCCCCGGGAGACTAGCGGGAGCGGTTGAGCAGTTCTTC. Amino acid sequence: CASSPGRLAGAVEQFF.

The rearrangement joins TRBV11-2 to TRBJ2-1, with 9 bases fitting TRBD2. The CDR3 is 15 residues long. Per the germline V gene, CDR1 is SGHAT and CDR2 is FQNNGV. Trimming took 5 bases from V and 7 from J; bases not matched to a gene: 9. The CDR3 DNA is TGTGCCAGCAGCGCCGGGCTAGCGGGGATGAATGAGCAGTTCTTC. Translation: CASSAGLAGMNEQFF.

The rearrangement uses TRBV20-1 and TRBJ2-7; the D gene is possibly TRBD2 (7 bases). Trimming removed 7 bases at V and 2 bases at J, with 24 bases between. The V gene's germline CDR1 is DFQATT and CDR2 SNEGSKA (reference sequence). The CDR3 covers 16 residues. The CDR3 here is CSVQKWGGANTYEQYF. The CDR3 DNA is TGCAGTGTCCAAAAGTGGGGGGGGGCCAATACCTACGAGCAGTACTTC.

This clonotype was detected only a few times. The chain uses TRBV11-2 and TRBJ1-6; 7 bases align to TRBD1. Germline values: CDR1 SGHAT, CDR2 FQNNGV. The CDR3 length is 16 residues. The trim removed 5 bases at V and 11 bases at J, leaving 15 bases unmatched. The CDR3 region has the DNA TGTGCCAGCAGCGCCGGGACAGCCATGGTAGGGCCACCCCTCCACTTT. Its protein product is CASSAGTAMVGPPLHF.

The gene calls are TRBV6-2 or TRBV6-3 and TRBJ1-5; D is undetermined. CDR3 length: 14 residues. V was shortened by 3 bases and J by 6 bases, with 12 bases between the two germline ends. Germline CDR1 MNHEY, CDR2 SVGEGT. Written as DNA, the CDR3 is TGTGCCAGCAGTTATGGAGGGATGGGTCAGCCCCAGCATTTT. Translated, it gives CASSYGGMGQPQHF.